The text below deals with one T cell receptor beta chain. No antigen is known for it. Trimming removed 0 bases at V and 4 bases at J, with 10 bases between. From germline, CDR1 is MNHEY and CDR2 SMNVEV (reference sequence). This CDR3 has 14 amino acids. The sample is drawn from a study of type 1 and type 2 diabetes patients. Across the study: From PBMCs, CD4+ and CD8+ T cells were isolated by magnetic microbeads.

The PCR template was genomic DNA. A primer set of 30 forward and 13 reverse primers amplified the CDR3. TCRdb itself ran the multiplex PCR reads through MiXCR, one entry per CDR3 protein. Here the sample spans fewer than 350,000 distinct CDR3 sequences, around 47% being singletons. Around 10 milliliters of peripheral blood were drawn from each donor. General study results and limits: Both CD4+ and CD8+ type 2 diabetes repertoires showed significantly higher diversity than type 1. Age and gender were not matched between study groups.

The rearrangement links TRBV27 to TRBJ2-7; D gene uncertain. What was sequenced was peripheral blood mononuclear cells (PBMCs). This sequence was found in a man aged 18 to 35 with type 2 diabetes. The CDR3 DNA sequence: TGTGCCAGCAGTTTATCGTGGGCTAGTTACGAGCAGTACTTC. It yields the protein CASSLSWASYEQYF.